Sequencing of this TCR beta chain was carried out in a study of shared clonotypes between healthy human individuals. About the study: Per-donor plates numbered three CD4 naive, three CD4 memory, two CD8 naive and one CD8 memory.

Remarks on this clone: No antigen is known for it.

Every donor, a Caucasian adult, lived in Nashville, Tennessee. Study outcomes and limitations: Across subsets, estimated richness was generally greater for naive than for memory populations. Blood was the only sampled material, and tissue repertoires likely differ.

The ends lost 0 bases at V and 3 bases at J; junction bases unmatched: 9. Looked up from germline, CDR1 is SGHRS and CDR2 is YFSETQ. The CDR3 loop spans 16 amino acids. Sequencing was performed with immunoSEQ multiplex PCR; in TCRdb, only in-frame clones are kept and a portion is missing. The table records 2 million to 2.5 million clones, 85% to 95% of them present only once. This chain joins TRBV5-1 and TRBJ2-7, with 7 bases fitting TRBD2. What was sequenced was naive CD4+ T cells from PBMCs. Subset given: CD45RA+ positively selected. This sequence originates from a man aged 18 to 30 in good health. Some clones in this sample may be carry-over from other donors' samples. The CDR3 reads CASSLGSSGSVYEQYF. Here the CDR3 DNA reads TGCGCCAGCAGCTTGGGGAGTAGCGGGTCCGTCTACGAGCAGTACTTC. Based on the CDR3 plus reference TRBV5-1 and TRBJ2-7, the full variable domain is KAGVTQTPRYLIKTRGQQVTLSCSPISGHRSVSWYQQTPGQGLQFLFEYFSETQRNKGNFPGRFSGRQFSNSRSEMNVSTLELGDSALYLCASSLGSSGSVYEQYFGPGTRLTVT.